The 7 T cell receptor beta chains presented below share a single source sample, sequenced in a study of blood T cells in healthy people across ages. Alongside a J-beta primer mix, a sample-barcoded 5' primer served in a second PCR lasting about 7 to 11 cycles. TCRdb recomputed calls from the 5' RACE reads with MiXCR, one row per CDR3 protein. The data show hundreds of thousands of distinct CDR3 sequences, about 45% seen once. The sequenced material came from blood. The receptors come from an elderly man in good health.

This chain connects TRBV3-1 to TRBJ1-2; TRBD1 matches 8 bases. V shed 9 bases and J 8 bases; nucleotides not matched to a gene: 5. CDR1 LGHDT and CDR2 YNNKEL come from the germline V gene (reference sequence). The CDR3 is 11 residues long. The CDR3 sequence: CASRTGLGYTF. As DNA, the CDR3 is TGTGCCAGTCGGACAGGGCTGGGCTACACCTTC.

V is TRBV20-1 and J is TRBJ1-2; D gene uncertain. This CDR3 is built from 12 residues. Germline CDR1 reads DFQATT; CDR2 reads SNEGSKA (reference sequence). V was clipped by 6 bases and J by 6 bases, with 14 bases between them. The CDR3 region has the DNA TGCAGTGCGAACCTGGTGAGGGATGGCTACACCTTC. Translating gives CSANLVRDGYTF.

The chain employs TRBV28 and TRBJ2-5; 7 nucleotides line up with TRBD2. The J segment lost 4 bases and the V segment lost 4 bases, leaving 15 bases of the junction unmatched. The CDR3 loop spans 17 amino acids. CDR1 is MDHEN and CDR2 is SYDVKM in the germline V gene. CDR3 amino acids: CASSSGKSGTTGETQYF. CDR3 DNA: TGTGCCAGCAGTTCAGGAAAATCCGGGACTACAGGAGAGACCCAGTACTTC.

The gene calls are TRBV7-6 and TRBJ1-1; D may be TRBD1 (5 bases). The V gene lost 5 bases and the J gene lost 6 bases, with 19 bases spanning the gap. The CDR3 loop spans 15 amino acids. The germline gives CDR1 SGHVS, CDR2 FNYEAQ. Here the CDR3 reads CASSPRSREGAEAFF. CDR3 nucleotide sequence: TGTGCCAGCAGCCCTCGCAGCAGGGAAGGGGCTGAAGCTTTCTTT. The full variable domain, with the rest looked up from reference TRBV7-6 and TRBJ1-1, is GAGVSQSPRYKVTKRGQDVALRCDPISGHVSLYWYRQALGQGPEFLTYFNYEAQQDKSGLPNDRFSAERPEGSISTLTIQRTEQRDSAMYRCASSPRSREGAEAFFGQGTRLTVV.

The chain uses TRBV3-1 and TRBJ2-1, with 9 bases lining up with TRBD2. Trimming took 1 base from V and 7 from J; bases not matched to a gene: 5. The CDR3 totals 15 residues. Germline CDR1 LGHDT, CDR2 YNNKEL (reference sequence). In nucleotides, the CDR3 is TGTGCCAGCAGCCAAGGCCCTAGCGGGACGAATGAGCAGTTCTTC. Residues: CASSQGPSGTNEQFF.

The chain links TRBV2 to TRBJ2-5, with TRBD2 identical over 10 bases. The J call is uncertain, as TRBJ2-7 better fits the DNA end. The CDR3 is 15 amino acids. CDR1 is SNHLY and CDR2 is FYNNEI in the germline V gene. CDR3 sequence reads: CASSPPGLAIYEQYF. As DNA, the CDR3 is TGTGCCAGCAGCCCGCCGGGACTAGCGATATACGAGCAGTACTTC.

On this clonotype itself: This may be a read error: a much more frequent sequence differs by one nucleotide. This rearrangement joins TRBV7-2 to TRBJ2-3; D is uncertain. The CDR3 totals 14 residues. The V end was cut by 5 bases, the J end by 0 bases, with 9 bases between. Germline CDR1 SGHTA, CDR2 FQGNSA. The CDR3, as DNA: TGTGCCAGCAGCGCCCTAATTAGCACAGATACGCAGTATTTT. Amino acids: CASSALISTDTQYF.